These T cell receptor beta chains were read from a single sample in a study of cytomegalovirus exposure and HLA in healthy donors. Repertoires were generated with immunoSEQ multiplex PCR, while TCRdb's copy carries only in-frame clones and drops some. This table has about 150,000 clones, approximately 80% appearing once. Source material: PBMCs. These receptor sequences come from a male donor in good health and CMV-seronegative. CDR3s include the opening cysteine and the closing phenylalanine or tryptophan. A D gene is named only where the DNA matches it firmly. The size field is filled for only some rows; it gives once, few, many or a size class.

d_gene,abundance,v_gene,j_gene,CDR3nt,CDR3aa
TRBD2,-,TRBV11-2,TRBJ2-3,TGTGCCAGCAGCTCTCGACTAGCGGGCGATACGCAGTATTTT,CASSSRLAGDTQYF
TRBD1,-,TRBV7-2,TRBJ1-5,TGTGCCAGCAGCCCGCGGGACAGCCGCAATCAGCCCCAGCATTTT,CASSPRDSRNQPQHF
TRBD2,-,TRBV30,TRBJ2-7,TGTGCCTGGAGTCGCGGGGGGCCAGCCTACGAGCAGTACTTC,CAWSRGGPAYEQYF
-,-,TRBV10-3,TRBJ2-7,TGTGCCATCTCTGAGGAAGGGGTGAGCTACGAGCAGTACTTC,CAISEEGVSYEQYF
-,-,TRBV27,TRBJ1-6,TGTGCCAGCAGTTTAAGCCCAGCGAGCTCCTATAATTCACCCCTCCACTTT,CASSLSPASSYNSPLHF
TRBD1,few,TRBV19,TRBJ2-7,TGTGCCAGTAGCCGTATCTACAGGGGCAAGCAGTACTTC,CASSRIYRGKQYF
TRBD1,-,TRBV7-2,TRBJ1-2,TGTGCCAGCAGACGACAGGGGGCGGTTGATGGCTACACCTTC,CASRRQGAVDGYTF
TRBD1,-,TRBV19,TRBJ2-7,TGTGCCAGTAGTATACGAGGGGGCCCCTACGAGCAGTACTTC,CASSIRGGPYEQYF
TRBD1,-,TRBV6-8,TRBJ2-5,TGTGCCAGCAGTTACTCCACAGGGGACGAGACCCAGTACTTC,CASSYSTGDETQYF
-,-,TRBV5-6,TRBJ2-6,TGTGCCAGCAGCTCGAAGACAGGCTCTGGGGCCAACGTCCTGACTTTC,CASSSKTGSGANVLTF
TRBD2,few,TRBV27,TRBJ2-1,TGTGCCAGCAGCGGACTAGCGGGAGATGAGCAGTTCTTC,CASSGLAGDEQFF
-,-,TRBV18,TRBJ1-5,TGTGCCAGCCCCTACTACAGGTCCCGCAATCAGCCCCAGCATTTT,CASPYYRSRNQPQHF
TRBD1,-,TRBV9,TRBJ2-4,TGTGCCAGCAGCGAGCGACAGGGAAACATTCAGTACTTC,CASSERQGNIQYF
TRBD2,-,TRBV4-3,TRBJ2-2,TGCGCCAGCAGCCAAGAGCCGAGGGAGGGCGGGGAGCTGTTTTTT,CASSQEPREGGELFF
TRBD2,-,TRBV5-1,TRBJ2-3,TGCGCCAGCAGCGACGGACTAGCCTTCACAGATACGCAGTATTTT,CASSDGLAFTDTQYF
-,-,TRBV2,TRBJ2-5,TGTGCCAGCAGGGCCCGACTGAGGTACCAAGAGACCCAGTACTTC,CASRARLRYQETQYF
TRBD1,-,TRBV4-1,TRBJ2-2,TGCGCCAGCAGCGGGGACAGGGGGCGATTTGACACCGGGGAGCTGTTTTTT,CASSGDRGRFDTGELFF
-,-,TRBV30,TRBJ1-6,TGTGCCTGGAGTCCCCCGGGGGGCCGACGTAATTCACCCCTCCACTTT,CAWSPPGGRRNSPLHF
-,-,TRBV27,TRBJ1-6,TGTGCCAGCAGTTTATCCTCCGACGGGGGGGGCGCCTATAATTCACCCCTCCACTTT,CASSLSSDGGGAYNSPLHF
-,-,TRBV4-3,TRBJ1-4,TGCGCCAGCAGCCAAGGGACATCTCCTACTAATGAAAAACTGTTTTTT,CASSQGTSPTNEKLFF
-,-,TRBV7-2,TRBJ2-7,TGTGCCAGCAGCTCACCCCGGGGGTCCGCTTCCTACGAGCAGTACTTC,CASSSPRGSASYEQYF
-,-,TRBV28,TRBJ2-7,TGTGCCAGCCAACTCTACGAGCAGTACTTC,CASQLYEQYF
TRBD1,-,TRBV14,TRBJ2-7,TGTGCCAGCAGCCGGGGGGGGGCAACCGGGACAGGGCACCGCGAGCAGTACTTC,CASSRGGATGTGHREQYF
-,-,TRBV16,TRBJ1-5,TGTGCCAGCAGCCAAGCAGGAGGGAGCAATCAGCCCCAGCATTTT,CASSQAGGSNQPQHF
TRBD1,-,TRBV7-9,TRBJ1-5,TGTGCCAGCAGCATGAAACGGGACAGGGGGCGCAGAGGTTATCAGCCCCAGCATTTT,CASSMKRDRGRRGYQPQHF
-,few,TRBV4-3,TRBJ2-7,TGCGCCAGCAGCGTCGGACTGGCCTACGAGCAGTACTTC,CASSVGLAYEQYF